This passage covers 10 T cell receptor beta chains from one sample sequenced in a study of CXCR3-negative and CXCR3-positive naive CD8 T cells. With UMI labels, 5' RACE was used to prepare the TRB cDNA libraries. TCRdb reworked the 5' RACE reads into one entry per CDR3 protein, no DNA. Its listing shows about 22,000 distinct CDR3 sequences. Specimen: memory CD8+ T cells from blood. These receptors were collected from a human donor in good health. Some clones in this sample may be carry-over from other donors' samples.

CDR3 residues: CASSLGDGYNEQFF. The rearrangement uses TRBV7-3 and TRBJ2-1; TCRdb calls TRBD2, which cannot be checked without DNA. CDR1 is SGHTA and CDR2 is FQGTGA in the germline V gene. This CDR3 has 14 amino acids.

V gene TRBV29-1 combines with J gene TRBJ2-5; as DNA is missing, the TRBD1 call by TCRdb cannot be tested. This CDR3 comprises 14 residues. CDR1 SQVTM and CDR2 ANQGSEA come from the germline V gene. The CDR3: CSVAPGTTWETQYF.

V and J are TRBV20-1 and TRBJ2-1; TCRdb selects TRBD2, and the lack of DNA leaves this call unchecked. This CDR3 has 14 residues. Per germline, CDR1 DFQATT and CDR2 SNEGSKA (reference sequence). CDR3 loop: CSASRIARYNEQFF.

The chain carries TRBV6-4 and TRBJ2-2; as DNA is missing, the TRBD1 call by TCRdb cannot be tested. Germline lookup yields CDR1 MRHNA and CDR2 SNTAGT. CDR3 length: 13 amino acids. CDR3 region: CASSGRGTGELFF.

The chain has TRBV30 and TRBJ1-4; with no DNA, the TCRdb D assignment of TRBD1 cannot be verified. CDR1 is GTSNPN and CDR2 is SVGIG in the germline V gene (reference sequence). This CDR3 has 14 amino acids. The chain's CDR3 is CAWSGTGEYEKLFF.

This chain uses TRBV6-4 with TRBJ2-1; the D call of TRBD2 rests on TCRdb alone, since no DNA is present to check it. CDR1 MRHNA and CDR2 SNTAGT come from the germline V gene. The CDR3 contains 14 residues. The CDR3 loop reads CASSDSWENNEQFF.

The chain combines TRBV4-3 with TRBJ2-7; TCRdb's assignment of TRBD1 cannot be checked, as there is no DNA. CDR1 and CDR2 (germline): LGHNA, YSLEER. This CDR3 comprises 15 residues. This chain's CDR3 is CASSQEGAGGYEQYF.

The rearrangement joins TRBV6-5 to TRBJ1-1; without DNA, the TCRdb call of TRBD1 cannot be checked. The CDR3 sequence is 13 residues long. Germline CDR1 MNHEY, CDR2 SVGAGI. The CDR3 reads CASSYSRGTEAFF.

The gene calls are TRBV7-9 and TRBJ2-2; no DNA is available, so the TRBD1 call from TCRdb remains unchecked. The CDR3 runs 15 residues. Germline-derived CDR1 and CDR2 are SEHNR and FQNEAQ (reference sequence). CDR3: CASSYTGEITGELFF.

CDR3 sequence reads: CSVGQVNTEAFF. The chain uses TRBV29-1 and TRBJ1-1; TCRdb selects TRBD1, and the lack of DNA leaves this call unchecked. There are 12 residues in the CDR3. Germline values: CDR1 SQVTM, CDR2 ANQGSEA. Variable domain in full (rest from reference TRBV29-1 and TRBJ1-1): SAVISQKPSRDICQRGTSLTIQCQVDSQVTMMFWYRQQPGQSLTLIATANQGSEATYESGFVIDKFPISRPNLTFSTLTVSNMSPEDSSIYLCSVGQVNTEAFFGQGTRLTVV.